Following are 26 T cell receptor beta chains from one sample sequenced in a study of blood T cell repertoires in COVID-19. Measured with immunoSEQ multiplex PCR; TCRdb has only the in-frame clones, and not every one. The sample shows tens of thousands of clones, around 83% of them seen only once. What was sequenced was peripheral blood. These receptor sequences come from a woman aged 55 to 70 with acute or convalescent COVID-19.

This chain connects TRBV18 to TRBJ1-3; maybe TRBD1 (5 bases). Germline loops: CDR1 KGHSH, CDR2 LQKENI. V was clipped by 7 bases and J by 0 bases, with 22 bases between them. This CDR3 has 18 amino acids. CDR3 sequence reads: CASYGQGAGEHSGNTIYF. DNA of the CDR3: TGTGCCAGCTACGGGCAAGGGGCAGGCGAGCACTCTGGAAACACCATATATTTT.

The rearrangement links TRBV5-1 to TRBJ2-3; 7 bases line up with TRBD1. This CDR3 spans 13 amino acids. V lost 7 bases and J lost 2; bases outside the gene matches: 4. Germline CDR1 and CDR2: SGHRS and YFSETQ. Here the CDR3 DNA reads TGCGCCAGCGCAGGGGGTGACACAGATACGCAGTATTTT. Its translation is CASAGGDTDTQYF.

V and J are TRBV19 and TRBJ2-7; 9 positions agree with TRBD1. There are 15 residues in the CDR3. The V and J ends lost 1 base and 0 bases, in that order; junction bases with no gene match: 1. The germline CDR1 and CDR2 sequences are LNHDA and SQIVND (reference sequence). CDR3 amino acids: CASSIGQGVSYEQYF. As DNA, the CDR3 is TGTGCCAGTAGTATAGGACAGGGGGTCTCCTACGAGCAGTACTTC.

The chain has TRBV7-9 and TRBJ2-7, with 7 bases aligning to TRBD1. CDR1 is SEHNR and CDR2 is FQNEAQ in the germline V gene (reference sequence). The CDR3 is made up of 16 amino acids. J was trimmed by 4 bases and V by 5 bases; bases with no gene match: 14. The CDR3 protein is CASSPAGTALRYEQYF. The CDR3 nucleotides are TGTGCCAGCAGCCCGGCCGGGACAGCCTTGAGGTACGAGCAGTACTTC.

The genes are TRBV24-1 and TRBJ1-1; D is unclear. V shed 3 bases and J shed 0 bases, with 7 bases lying between them. The CDR3 extends over 14 amino acids. Germline values: CDR1 KGHDR, CDR2 SFDVKD. The CDR3 sequence: CATSDTGVNTEAFF. The CDR3 bases are TGTGCCACCAGTGATACCGGAGTGAACACTGAAGCTTTCTTT.

V gene TRBV10-3 combines with J gene TRBJ1-1; 9 nucleotides match TRBD1. The germline gives CDR1 ENHRY, CDR2 SYGVKD. There are 16 residues in the CDR3. J gave up 2 bases and V 3 bases, and 7 bases lay outside the gene matches. CDR3 region: CAISEIGTGSNTEAFF. The CDR3 region has the DNA TGTGCCATCAGTGAAATTGGGACAGGGTCAAACACTGAAGCTTTCTTT.

The rearrangement uses TRBV18 and TRBJ2-7; 9 positions match TRBD1. From germline, CDR1 is KGHSH and CDR2 LQKENI. V shed 0 bases, J shed 5 bases, and the junction held 5 bases outside the gene matches. This CDR3 region has 15 residues. CDR3 region: CASSPPTGGFHEQYF. CDR3 nucleotide sequence: TGTGCCAGCTCACCACCAACAGGGGGCTTCCACGAGCAGTACTTC. The complete variable domain, with remaining parts taken from reference TRBV18 and TRBJ2-7, reads NAGVMQNPRHLVRRRGQEARLRCSPMKGHSHVYWYRQLPEEGLKFMVYLQKENIIDESGMPKERFSAEFPKEGPSILRIQQVVRGDSAAYFCASSPPTGGFHEQYFGPGTRLTVT.

This sequence joins TRBV14 and TRBJ1-2; a possible D gene is TRBD1 (5 bases). From germline, CDR1 is SGHDN and CDR2 FVKESK. V lost 4 bases to trimming and J lost 13 bases, with 13 bases between them. The CDR3 covers 11 residues. CDR3 nucleotides: TGTGCCAGCAGCCGAACGGCCAGGGTCACCTTC. Translation gives CASSRTARVTF.

The chain carries TRBV12-3 or TRBV12-4 and TRBJ1-2; possible D gene TRBD1, 6 bases. Trimming took off 6 bases at V and 8 bases at J, with 13 bases between the two ends. This CDR3 contains 12 residues. The CDR3 loop is CASSRGGRGYTF. CDR3 DNA: TGTGCCAGCAGCCGAGGGGGTCGGGGCTACACCTTC.

This clone was picked up a small number of times. This chain uses TRBV5-1 with TRBJ2-7; 7 nucleotides agree with TRBD2. Trimming removed 5 bases from V and 4 bases from J; junction bases left unmatched: 12. The CDR3 is 15 amino acids. The germline V gene encodes CDR1 SGHRS and CDR2 YFSETQ. Here the CDR3 DNA reads TGCGCCAGCAGGCCCGGGGGGACCGCCGTATACGAGCAGTACTTC. Translating it yields CASRPGGTAVYEQYF.

The V gene is TRBV30, the J gene TRBJ1-2; no firm D call. This CDR3 contains 14 residues. Looked up from germline, CDR1 is GTSNPN and CDR2 is SVGIG (reference sequence). With 1 base removed from V and 4 bases from J, the gap between germline ends came to 13 bases. The CDR3 DNA reads TGTGCCTGGAGTGAGGCTGGGAGGGCCTATGGCTACACCTTC. Translating gives CAWSEAGRAYGYTF.

This chain links TRBV6-5 with TRBJ1-2; 9 bases line up with TRBD1. The length of the CDR3 is 15 residues. Germline V gene data show CDR1 as MNHEY and CDR2 as SVGAGI. Trimming at V came to 7 bases and at J to 1 base, leaving 7 bases not matched to a gene. CDR3 in amino acids: CASKPRDRDNYGYTF. In DNA form, the CDR3 reads TGTGCCAGCAAACCACGGGACAGGGATAACTATGGCTACACCTTC.

The V call is TRBV7-9, the J call TRBJ2-1, with TRBD1 matching 8 bases. Looked up from germline, CDR1 is SEHNR and CDR2 is FQNEAQ (reference sequence). The CDR3 has 15 amino acids. V shed 5 bases, J shed 2 bases, and the junction held 5 bases outside the gene matches. The CDR3: CASSHRDRPYNEQFF. The CDR3 nucleotides are TGTGCCAGCAGCCACCGGGACAGGCCCTACAATGAGCAGTTCTTC.

The rearrangement links TRBV5-1 to TRBJ1-1; possibly TRBD1 for D (5 bases). Trimming left V 0 bases short and J 1 base short, with 10 bases between. The CDR3 is 15 residues long. Germline CDR1 is SGHRS and CDR2 is YFSETQ. The CDR3 sequence: CASSLGGGKNTEAFF. The CDR3 DNA reads TGCGCCAGCAGCTTGGGGGGCGGGAAGAACACTGAAGCTTTCTTT.

This clone has only a few counts. The CDR3 bases are TGTGCCACCTCCGTCCAGGGTAAAGCCTACGAGCAGTACTTC. Translated: CATSVQGKAYEQYF. The genes are TRBV5-6 and TRBJ2-7, with D maybe TRBD1 (5 bases). V shed 9 bases and J shed 2 bases, with 18 bases lying between them. Germline assignment: CDR1 SGHDT and CDR2 YYEEEE. The length of the CDR3 is 14 residues.

This chain links TRBV5-1 with TRBJ2-7, with TRBD1 matching over 9 bases. The CDR3 has 13 amino acids. V gave up 4 bases and J gave up 3 bases; unmatched junction bases: 2. Per the germline V gene, CDR1 is SGHRS and CDR2 is YFSETQ. This CDR3 reads CASSMGQGYEQYF. The CDR3 DNA reads as TGCGCCAGCAGCATGGGACAGGGCTACGAGCAGTACTTC.

The chain uses TRBV9 and TRBJ2-3; 7 nucleotides line up with TRBD2. V was clipped by 4 bases and J by 6 bases; unmatched bases: 14. CDR1 is SGDLS and CDR2 is YYNGEE in the germline V gene. The CDR3 covers 16 residues. The CDR3 DNA follows: TGTGCCAGCAGCCCCCCACCTAGCGGACCTCGGGATACGCAGTATTTT. Translating gives CASSPPPSGPRDTQYF.

V gene TRBV5-5 combines with J gene TRBJ2-3; 8 bases agree with TRBD2. The CDR3 is made up of 16 amino acids. J was trimmed by 2 bases and V by 2 bases; bases with no gene match: 7. Germline CDR1 SGHKS, CDR2 YYEKEE (reference sequence). CDR3 bases: TGTGCCAGCAGCTTCCTTAGCGGGGTCCACACAGATACGCAGTATTTT. Translation: CASSFLSGVHTDTQYF.

CDR3 residues: CASSIGQNTGELFF. CDR3 bases: TGTGCCAGTAGTATAGGGCAGAACACCGGGGAGCTGTTTTTT. J is TRBJ2-2 and V is TRBV19; D not certain. This CDR3 region has 14 residues. Trimming stripped 1 base from V and 1 base from J, with 4 bases between. The germline gives CDR1 LNHDA, CDR2 SQIVND (reference sequence). The full variable domain, in which reference TRBV19 and TRBJ2-2 provide the parts outside the CDR3, is DGGITQSPKYLFRKEGQNVTLSCEQNLNHDAMYWYRQDPGQGLRLIYYSQIVNDFQKGDIAEGYSVSREKKESFPLTVTSAQKNPTAFYLCASSIGQNTGELFFGEGSRLTVL.

The chain is built from TRBV6-5 and TRBJ1-6; 9 bases match TRBD1. Germline CDR1 reads MNHEY; CDR2 reads SVGAGI. V shed 5 bases and J 5 bases; nucleotides not matched to a gene: 4. The CDR3 runs 15 residues. CDR3 DNA: TGTGCCAGCAGTCCCGGGACAGGGAATAATTCACCCCTCCACTTT. This gives the protein CASSPGTGNNSPLHF.

This clone was observed once. This chain joins TRBV3-1 (or the pseudogene TRBV3-2) and TRBJ1-6, with 7 bases lining up with TRBD1. Germline CDR1 LGHDT, CDR2 YNNKEL (reference sequence). V lost 3 bases and J lost 7; bases outside the gene matches: 3. This CDR3 comprises 14 residues. The CDR3: CASSHDRANSPLHF. CDR3 nucleotide sequence: TGTGCCAGCAGCCACGACAGGGCAAATTCACCCCTCCACTTT.

The chain combines TRBV6-5 with TRBJ1-2; D is unclear. The CDR3 runs to 15 residues. In germline, CDR1 is MNHEY, CDR2 SVGAGI. The V and J ends lost 0 bases and 8 bases respectively, with 16 bases between them. The DNA of the CDR3 is TGTGCCAGCAGTTACTCGACAAATCAAGAAGGCGGCTACACCTTC. Its translation: CASSYSTNQEGGYTF.

There are a few counts of this clone. V and J are TRBV19 and TRBJ1-6; 8 nucleotides agree with TRBD1. Germline CDR1 LNHDA, CDR2 SQIVND (reference sequence). V shed 6 bases and J 11 bases; nucleotides not matched to a gene: 9. CDR3 length: 14 residues. CDR3 loop: CASRLDRGRAPLHF. CDR3 nucleotide sequence: TGTGCCAGTAGGCTTGACAGGGGTCGGGCACCCCTCCACTTT.

The chain's CDR3 is CASSEPEAGGNGYTF. DNA for the CDR3: TGTGCCAGCAGCGAGCCCGAGGCAGGGGGCAATGGCTACACCTTC. J is TRBJ1-2 and V is TRBV9; 8 bases line up with TRBD1. Trimming took 3 bases from V and 6 from J; bases not matched to a gene: 10. Germline CDR1 reads SGDLS; CDR2 reads YYNGEE. This CDR3 spans 15 amino acids.

The chain recombines TRBV7-8 with TRBJ2-7; TRBD1 aligns across 8 bases. CDR1 is SGHVS and CDR2 is FQNEAQ in the germline V gene. The V and J ends lost 5 bases and 1 base, in that order; junction bases with no gene match: 10. CDR3 length: 16 amino acids. The DNA for the CDR3 is TGTGCCAGCAGCAAAACCAACAGGGGGTTTTCCTACGAGCAGTACTTC. Protein sequence: CASSKTNRGFSYEQYF.

The chain has TRBV19 and TRBJ1-3; the D is unclear. With 2 bases removed from V and 0 bases from J, the gap between germline ends came to 11 bases. The CDR3 length is 16 residues. Per the germline V gene, CDR1 is LNHDA and CDR2 is SQIVND (reference sequence). The CDR3: CASSIRRSYSGNTIYF. For the CDR3, the DNA is TGTGCCAGTAGTATACGGAGGTCCTACTCTGGAAACACCATATATTTT.